These 8 T cell receptor beta chains were all obtained from the same sample, sequenced in a study of CD8 T cells in ankylosing spondylitis. General study findings and limits: For ankylosing spondylitis blood, a TCR beta motif of about 8 highly homologous variants appeared characteristic.

Their recognized antigens are unknown. MiXCR, run by TCRdb on the 5' RACE reads, gives a single entry per CDR3 protein. Seen here are a few hundred thousand distinct CDR3 sequences, approximately 17% observed once, and the top ten hold about 0.94%. The sequencing sample was made of blood, either unsorted or a sorted T cell fraction (not recorded which). The receptor source for this set is a male donor with ankylosing spondylitis.

The V call is TRBV20-1, the J call TRBJ2-1; TRBD2 aligns across 8 bases. This CDR3 spans 15 amino acids. Trimming took 5 bases from V and 6 from J; bases not matched to a gene: 12. The germline V gene has CDR1 DFQATT and CDR2 SNEGSKA (reference sequence). The CDR3 DNA reads as TGCAGTGCTCCACCATCTACTAGCGGCCTCAATGAGCAGTTCTTC. Its translation: CSAPPSTSGLNEQFF.

This clonotype was counted ten times or more. This CDR3 reads CAISEPPNTGELFF. The CDR3 nucleotides are TGTGCCATCAGTGAGCCCCCGAACACCGGGGAGCTGTTTTTT. The chain recombines TRBV10-3 with TRBJ2-2; D gene unclear. This CDR3 contains 14 residues. Trimming removed 2 bases from V and 0 bases from J, with 4 bases in between. From germline, CDR1 is ENHRY and CDR2 SYGVKD.

This clonotype was detected a few times. The CDR3 loop is CASSFAVLAGVPNEQYF. CDR3 nucleotide sequence: TGCGCCAGCAGCTTTGCCGTCCTAGCGGGAGTTCCTAACGAGCAGTACTTC. V gene TRBV5-1 combines with J gene TRBJ2-7; 10 positions agree with TRBD2. In germline, CDR1 is SGHRS, CDR2 YFSETQ. The trim removed 2 bases at V and 5 bases at J, leaving 13 bases unmatched. The CDR3 extends over 17 amino acids.

The sample holds many counts of this clonotype. The chain carries TRBV6-5 and TRBJ1-2; no definite D call. CDR1 and CDR2 (germline): MNHEY, SVGAGI. CDR3 length: 14 amino acids. Trimming took off 4 bases at V and 0 bases at J, with 9 bases between the two ends. The CDR3 DNA reads TGTGCCAGCAGTTCCCCTGGGGCTAACTATGGCTACACCTTC. This sequence encodes CASSSPGANYGYTF.

The chain links TRBV7-9 to TRBJ2-3; 11 nucleotides align to TRBD1. Trimming at V came to 7 bases and at J to 4 bases, leaving 7 bases not matched to a gene. This CDR3 has 15 amino acids. From germline, CDR1 is SEHNR and CDR2 FQNEAQ (reference sequence). DNA of the CDR3: TGTGCCAGCAACACGGGACAGGGGGACGCAGATACGCAGTATTTT. It is translated as CASNTGQGDADTQYF.

This clonotype appeared many times. The V call is TRBV29-1, the J call TRBJ2-2, with D unresolved. The CDR3 length is 14 residues. V was clipped by 7 bases and J by 0 bases, with 12 bases between them. Looked up from germline, CDR1 is SQVTM and CDR2 is ANQGSEA. CDR3 loop: CSAVWHPNTGELFF. As DNA, the CDR3 is TGCAGCGCCGTATGGCATCCGAACACCGGGGAGCTGTTTTTT.

Many counts were recorded for this clonotype. This rearrangement joins TRBV5-1 to TRBJ1-2; 9 nucleotides match TRBD1. This CDR3 has 14 residues. CDR1 SGHRS and CDR2 YFSETQ come from the germline V gene. With 4 bases clipped from V and 7 bases from J, the junction kept 8 bases outside the gene matches. The chain's CDR3 is CASSAGQGEGGYTF. CDR3 DNA: TGCGCCAGCAGCGCGGGACAGGGAGAGGGTGGCTACACCTTC.

The chain employs TRBV7-2 and TRBJ2-3, with D perhaps matching TRBD2 (5 bases). The germline V gene encodes CDR1 SGHTA and CDR2 FQGNSA. Trimming stripped 5 bases from V and 7 bases from J, with 10 bases between. This CDR3 has 12 amino acids. CDR3 protein: CASSPERNTQYF. The CDR3 DNA reads TGTGCCAGCAGCCCTGAGCGGAATACGCAGTATTTT.